This TCR beta chain was recorded in a study of blood T cell repertoires in COVID-19. Study context: There were acute and convalescent COVID-19 samples, and they came from the United States, Italy and Spain. Sample material is recorded as cDNA or gDNA derived from T cells, B-cell-depleted T cells, or PBMCs.

V shed 7 bases, J shed 4 bases, and the junction held 5 bases outside the gene matches. This CDR3 has 14 amino acids. The V gene's germline CDR1 is MNHNY and CDR2 SVGAGI (reference sequence). Original processing notes: The authors estimated nucleated cell counts from reference gene primer amplification. Libraries were prepared by immunoSEQ multiplex PCR; TCRdb keeps only in-frame clonotypes and omits some of them. D and trimming come from the DNA, and the V and J calls and clone size come from that table. The sample carries roughly 200,000 clones, roughly 80% recorded once. This clone was seen a few times.

The sequence came from a man in his 60s with acute or convalescent COVID-19. The chain has TRBV6-6 and TRBJ1-5; 9 nucleotides align to TRBD1. Source material: peripheral blood. In DNA, the CDR3 is TGTGCCAGCAATACAGGGGGCGCAAATCAGCCCCAGCATTTT. Protein sequence: CASNTGGANQPQHF.